The sequence of this T cell receptor (beta chain) was determined in a study of T cell responses to AZD1222 COVID-19 vaccine. Some clones are missing from TCRdb's copy, which holds only in-frame ones; the method was immunoSEQ multiplex PCR. Of about 120,000 clones in the sample, about 79% are singletons; the top ten hold roughly a quarter. With 2 bases clipped from V and 4 bases from J, the junction kept 15 bases outside the gene matches. This CDR3 has 18 residues. Germline assignment: CDR1 MDHEN and CDR2 SYDVKM. Overall study findings and caveats: Among those given AZD1222, only 5 to 7 were seropositive at baseline.

On this clone itself: Its cognate antigen is unknown.

The source is an adult who received the AZD1222 COVID-19 vaccine. The V and J genes are TRBV28 and TRBJ1-2; 8 positions agree with TRBD1. Source: peripheral blood, taken 28 days after the second AZD1222 dose. This CDR3 reads CASSLMVLRAGGVYGYTF. The CDR3 coding sequence is TGTGCCAGCAGTTTAATGGTATTGCGGGCAGGGGGCGTCTATGGCTACACCTTC.